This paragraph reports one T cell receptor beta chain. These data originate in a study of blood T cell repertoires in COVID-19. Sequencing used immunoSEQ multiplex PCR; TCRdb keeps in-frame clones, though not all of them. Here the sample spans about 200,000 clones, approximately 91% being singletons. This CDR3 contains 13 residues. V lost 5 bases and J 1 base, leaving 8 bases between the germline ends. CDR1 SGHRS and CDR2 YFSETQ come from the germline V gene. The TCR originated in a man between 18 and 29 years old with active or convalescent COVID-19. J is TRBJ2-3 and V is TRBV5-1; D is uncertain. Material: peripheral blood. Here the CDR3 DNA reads TGCGCCAGCAGTCCTATGGGCACAGATACGCAGTATTTT. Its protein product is CASSPMGTDTQYF. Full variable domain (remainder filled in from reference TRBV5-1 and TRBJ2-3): KAGVTQTPRYLIKTRGQQVTLSCSPISGHRSVSWYQQTPGQGLQFLFEYFSETQRNKGNFPGRFSGRQFSNSRSEMNVSTLELGDSALYLCASSPMGTDTQYFGPGTRLTVL.